The clone carrying this T cell receptor beta chain appeared many times. This sample was taken from a study of blood T cells in healthy people across ages. Donation came from healthy Caucasian individuals in Russia who were aged roughly 6 to 95. Drawing of peripheral blood yielded about 9.7 milliliters from each donor. The CDR3 length is 16 residues. Between the trimmed V and J ends, which lost 2 bases and 0 bases, there was a span of 8 bases. Germline V gene lookup returns CDR1 MDHEN and CDR2 SYDVKM. Combining a sample-barcoded 5' primer with a J-beta primer mix, a second PCR ran for 7 to 11 cycles. TCRdb re-analysed the 5' RACE reads in MiXCR, keeping a single row per CDR3 protein. The sample yields hundreds of thousands of distinct CDR3 sequences, roughly 26% seen once.

This sequence was found in a woman older than 75 in good health. Sequencing was carried out using blood. J is TRBJ2-6 and V is TRBV28; maybe TRBD1 (5 bases). The chain's CDR3 is CASSLDRYSGANVLTF. The CDR3 DNA reads as TGTGCCAGCAGTTTAGACAGATACTCTGGGGCCAACGTCCTGACTTTC.